These 19 T cell receptor beta chains share one sample of origin, sequenced in a study of shared clonotypes between healthy human individuals. Measured with immunoSEQ multiplex PCR; TCRdb has only the in-frame clones, and not every one. The sample carries 1,400,000 or so clones, roughly 98.5% recorded once. The sequenced material came from naive CD4+ T cells sorted from blood. Subset given: CD45RA+ positively selected. The receptors come from a man aged 25 to 45 in good health.

The CDR3 region is CASSPTGRALNYGYTF. The CDR3 region has the DNA TGTGCCAGCAGCCCGACGGGGAGGGCTCTTAACTATGGCTACACCTTC. The chain is built from TRBV13 and TRBJ1-2, with D uncertain. Germline V gives CDR1 PRHDT, CDR2 FYEKMQ (reference sequence). The germline V and J ends were trimmed by 5 bases and 1 base, with 17 bases remaining between them. The CDR3 totals 16 residues.

This clone was detected only once. The V call is TRBV5-4, the J call TRBJ2-1; TRBD2 is a possible D gene (5 bases). The CDR3 consists of 13 residues. The V and J ends lost 2 bases and 7 bases respectively, with 10 bases between them. CDR1 and CDR2 (germline): SGHNT, YYREEE (reference sequence). This chain's CDR3 is CASSLPSRNEQFF. The CDR3 nucleotides read TGTGCCAGCAGCTTACCTAGCAGGAATGAGCAGTTCTTC.

This chain connects TRBV5-4 to TRBJ1-2; D remains ambiguous. This CDR3 is built from 12 residues. Germline CDR1 SGHNT, CDR2 YYREEE (reference sequence). The ends were cut back, 1 base at V and 8 bases at J, with 9 bases in the middle. In nucleotides, the CDR3 is TGTGCCAGCAGCTTGATGTCGAGGGGCTACACCTTC. As protein: CASSLMSRGYTF. Looking up the rest from reference TRBV5-4 and TRBJ1-2 gives the full variable domain: ETGVTQSPTHLIKTRGQQVTLRCSSQSGHNTVSWYQQALGQGPQFIFQYYREEENGRGNFPPRFSGLQFPNYSSELNVNALELDDSALYLCASSLMSRGYTFGSGTRLTVV.

J is TRBJ2-1 and V is TRBV19, with D tentatively TRBD1 (6 bases). CDR3 length: 13 amino acids. The germline V gene encodes CDR1 LNHDA and CDR2 SQIVND (reference sequence). Trimming pared 4 bases from V and 3 bases from J, leaving 7 bases between. The DNA for the CDR3 is TGTGCCAGTAGTAAGGACAGCTACAATGAGCAGTTCTTC. Encoded protein: CASSKDSYNEQFF.

The chain combines TRBV5-1 with TRBJ2-7, with D perhaps matching TRBD1 (5 bases). The CDR3 covers 15 residues. V lost 0 bases and J 3 bases, leaving 13 bases between the germline ends. The germline CDR1 and CDR2 sequences are SGHRS and YFSETQ. CDR3 sequence: CASSLGSVQVYEQYF. DNA of the CDR3: TGCGCCAGCAGCTTGGGATCGGTACAGGTCTACGAGCAGTACTTC.

The J gene is TRBJ2-4, the V gene TRBV11-2; TRBD1 aligns across 7 bases. CDR3 length: 17 residues. From germline, CDR1 is SGHAT and CDR2 FQNNGV. The V gene end was trimmed by 1 base and the J gene end by 4 bases; junction bases not matched to a gene: 10. CDR3 amino acids: CASSLGGLRDRKNIQYF. The CDR3 nucleotides read TGTGCCAGCAGCTTAGGAGGCCTACGGGACAGAAAAAACATTCAGTACTTC.

V gene TRBV10-3 combines with J gene TRBJ2-3; D gene unclear. Per the germline V gene, CDR1 is ENHRY and CDR2 is SYGVKD. The CDR3 has 15 amino acids. Trimming removed 4 bases at V and 0 bases at J, with 11 bases between. CDR3 bases: TGTGCCATCAGTGTTGGCGGCGCTAGCACAGATACGCAGTATTTT. Amino acid sequence: CAISVGGASTDTQYF.

This chain connects TRBV2 to TRBJ2-5; D is undetermined. Germline assignment: CDR1 SNHLY and CDR2 FYNNEI. V lost 0 bases and J 5 bases, leaving 10 bases between the germline ends. The length of the CDR3 is 14 residues. CDR3 coding DNA: TGTGCCAGCAGTGAAGCTGTGGGCTGGGAGACCCAGTACTTC. Translated, it gives CASSEAVGWETQYF.

The chain couples TRBV30 to TRBJ2-7; D might be TRBD1 (5 bases). V gave up 0 bases and J gave up 3 bases, with 12 bases separating them. CDR3 length: 14 amino acids. CDR1 GTSNPN and CDR2 SVGIG come from the germline V gene (reference sequence). CDR3 coding DNA: TGTGCCTGGAGTGTCACAGGCGGCGGCTACGAGCAGTACTTC. Encoded protein: CAWSVTGGGYEQYF.

The chain uses TRBV29-1 and TRBJ2-5, with D tentatively TRBD1 or TRBD2 (5 bases each). CDR3 length: 12 residues. Germline CDR1 is SQVTM and CDR2 is ANQGSEA. Trimming removed 7 bases from V and 4 bases from J, with 13 bases in between. CDR3 in amino acids: CSAVGTGETQYF. The CDR3 DNA reads as TGCAGCGCCGTCGGGACGGGAGAGACCCAGTACTTC.

The chain links TRBV18 to TRBJ1-1; TRBD1 matches at 8 bases. This CDR3 contains 16 residues. V shed 5 bases, J shed 1 base, and the junction held 9 bases outside the gene matches. The germline gives CDR1 KGHSH, CDR2 LQKENI. CDR3 in amino acids: CASSNPGQVKNTEAFF. The CDR3 DNA is TGTGCCAGCTCAAACCCGGGACAGGTAAAGAACACTGAAGCTTTCTTT.

This clone was detected only once. The chain links TRBV5-6 to TRBJ2-5; D is uncertain. Trimming cost V 0 bases and J 5 bases, with 8 bases left between them. This CDR3 spans 13 amino acids. CDR1 SGHDT and CDR2 YYEEEE come from the germline V gene. CDR3 sequence reads: CASSLVFDETQYF. In DNA, the CDR3 is TGTGCCAGCAGCTTGGTATTTGATGAGACCCAGTACTTC.

As to this clone: This sample includes further DNA sequences coding for the same CDR3. The chain has TRBV5-1 and TRBJ2-7; 10 bases are a match to TRBD1. This CDR3 has 15 residues. Germline CDR1 SGHRS, CDR2 YFSETQ. Losses at the gene ends were 0 bases for V and 1 base for J; bases not matched to a gene: 1. This CDR3 is CASSLVGQGSYEQYF. As DNA, the CDR3 is TGCGCCAGCAGCTTGGTGGGACAGGGGTCCTACGAGCAGTACTTC.

The chain links TRBV7-8 to TRBJ2-5; 12 bases agree with TRBD1. Per germline, CDR1 SGHVS and CDR2 FQNEAQ. The length of the CDR3 is 15 residues. With 3 bases clipped from V and 5 bases from J, the junction kept 4 bases outside the gene matches. The CDR3 DNA is TGTGCCAGCAGCTTTTGGGACAGGGGGCATGAGACCCAGTACTTC. Translated, it gives CASSFWDRGHETQYF.

This chain links TRBV5-1 with TRBJ2-1; no firm D call. The V gene's germline CDR1 is SGHRS and CDR2 YFSETQ. There are 15 residues in the CDR3. Trimming removed 5 bases from V and 6 bases from J, with 18 bases in between. CDR3 DNA: TGCGCCAGCAGGGAACGGCTAGTCTCTTCCAATGAGCAGTTCTTC. Translation gives CASRERLVSSNEQFF.

The V gene is TRBV4-2, the J gene TRBJ2-3; 11 bases line up with TRBD2. Germline V gene data show CDR1 as LGHNA and CDR2 as YNFKEQ. V gave up 1 base and J gave up 5 bases; unmatched junction bases: 14. The CDR3 extends over 19 amino acids. DNA of the CDR3: TGTGCCAGCAGCCAAGGCGGGAGGATACTAGCGGGAGCTAGAGATACGCAGTATTTT. As protein: CASSQGGRILAGARDTQYF.

The chain joins TRBV28 to TRBJ2-1, with TRBD2 identical over 7 bases. CDR1 is MDHEN and CDR2 is SYDVKM in the germline V gene. The length of the CDR3 is 15 residues. The trim removed 5 bases at V and 3 bases at J, leaving 7 bases unmatched. In nucleotides, the CDR3 is TGTGCCAGCAGTACCATAGCGGGCCTCTACAATGAGCAGTTCTTC. Translation gives CASSTIAGLYNEQFF.

The chain is built from TRBV18 and TRBJ2-7; 8 bases fit TRBD2. This CDR3 comprises 16 residues. Looked up from germline, CDR1 is KGHSH and CDR2 is LQKENI. V was clipped by 4 bases and J by 2 bases; unmatched bases: 10. Here the CDR3 DNA reads TGTGCCAGCTCACTGGTACTAGCGGCCGGTACCTACGAGCAGTACTTC. Translation gives CASSLVLAAGTYEQYF.

The rearrangement links TRBV6-1 to TRBJ2-3; D gene unclear. CDR1 and CDR2 (germline): MNHNS, SASEGT. Trimming pared 3 bases from V and 3 bases from J, leaving 13 bases between. The CDR3 totals 15 residues. This chain's CDR3 is CASSEEPGRTDTQYF. Here the CDR3 DNA reads TGTGCCAGCAGTGAGGAACCGGGCCGAACAGATACGCAGTATTTT.